The next 15 T cell receptor beta chains were all read from a single sample in a study of human T cells and chemical hapten exposure. What the library attached to individual cDNA molecules were unique molecular identifiers. TCRdb re-called the reads through MiXCR, storing one row per CDR3 protein. The table records about 120,000 distinct CDR3 sequences, approximately 9% of them present only once. Researchers extracted total RNA from unfractionated whole blood. Sequences were obtained from whole blood. These TCRs come from a human donor in good health. Some clones in this sample may be carry-over from other donors' samples.

The V gene is TRBV7-2, the J gene TRBJ1-1; D possibly corresponds to TRBD1 (6 bases). The length of the CDR3 is 14 residues. Trimming stripped 3 bases from V and 1 base from J, with 9 bases between. From germline, CDR1 is SGHTA and CDR2 FQGNSA. CDR3 DNA: TGTGCCAGCAGCTTTCGGACAGAGAACACTGAAGCTTTCTTT. Translation gives CASSFRTENTEAFF.

This clonotype was seen a handful of times. V usage is TRBV4-1 and J usage is TRBJ2-2, with 13 bases matching TRBD2. This CDR3 contains 20 residues. The germline V gene encodes CDR1 MGHRA and CDR2 YSYEKL. V was pared by 4 bases and J by 5 bases, with 16 bases of the junction left unmatched. In DNA, the CDR3 is TGCGCCAGCAGCCCTTACGTGATACTAGCGGGAGGGCCGTATACCGGGGAGCTGTTTTTT. Its protein product is CASSPYVILAGGPYTGELFF.

This chain links TRBV6-1 with TRBJ2-3, with 7 bases identical to TRBD1. The junction had 21 bases not matched to a gene; V was cut back by 6 bases and J by 0 bases. Germline-derived CDR1 and CDR2 are MNHNS and SASEGT. The CDR3 sequence is 20 residues long. Here the CDR3 reads CASSEIGLGGLRSSTDTQYF. CDR3 DNA: TGTGCCAGCAGCGAAATAGGTCTAGGGGGCCTAAGATCTAGCACAGATACGCAGTATTTT.

The V and J genes are TRBV28 and TRBJ2-7, with a tentative D call TRBD1 (5 bases). Per germline, CDR1 MDHEN and CDR2 SYDVKM. This CDR3 has 13 amino acids. Trimming shortened V by 5 bases and J by 4 bases, and 12 bases separated the two germline ends. CDR3 DNA sequence: TGTGCCAGCAGTCTGACAGTGACTTACGAGCAGTACTTC. Its protein product is CASSLTVTYEQYF. The full variable domain, its missing parts supplied by reference TRBV28 and TRBJ2-7, is DVKVTQSSRYLVKRTGEKVFLECVQDMDHENMFWYRQDPGLGLRLIYFSYDVKMKEKGDIPEGYSVSREKKERFSLILESASTNQTSMYLCASSLTVTYEQYFGPGTRLTVT.

The chain recombines TRBV29-1 with TRBJ2-5; possible D gene TRBD1, 6 bases. This CDR3 contains 14 residues. Germline lookup yields CDR1 SQVTM and CDR2 ANQGSEA. Deletions cut 7 bases from V and 4 bases from J, with 19 bases between. CDR3 sequence (DNA): TGCAGCGAGATAGGGGGAAACGATCGAGAGACCCAGTACTTC. It codes for CSEIGGNDRETQYF.

In this sample, this clonotype turned up many times. The rearrangement links TRBV15 to TRBJ1-6; perhaps TRBD1 as D (6 bases). V was cut by 0 bases and J by 7 bases, with 7 bases left in between. The germline V gene has CDR1 LNHNV and CDR2 YYDKDF (reference sequence). This CDR3 spans 14 amino acids. The CDR3 is CATSRDRGNSPLHF. CDR3 nucleotides: TGTGCCACCAGCAGAGACAGGGGAAATTCACCCCTCCACTTT.

This clonotype was found a few times. CDR3 DNA sequence: TGCAGTGCGAACGTCTGGGGAAGCGGATCCGAGCAGTACTTC. Encoded protein: CSANVWGSGSEQYF. The chain joins TRBV20-1 to TRBJ2-7; D is possibly TRBD2 (5 bases). The germline V and J ends were trimmed by 6 bases and 6 bases, with 21 bases remaining between them. The germline V gene has CDR1 DFQATT and CDR2 SNEGSKA (reference sequence). CDR3 length: 14 amino acids.

This clonotype was counted at least ten times. J is TRBJ2-2 and V is TRBV2, with D perhaps matching TRBD2 (7 bases). V was cut by 0 bases and J by 6 bases, with 17 bases left in between. The CDR3 is made up of 17 amino acids. CDR1 is SNHLY and CDR2 is FYNNEI in the germline V gene. Written as DNA, the CDR3 is TGTGCCAGCAGTGAAGCGTGGGGGGCGGGAGACCCCGGGGAGCTGTTTTTT. Protein product: CASSEAWGAGDPGELFF.

This clonotype was found many times. This chain links TRBV20-1 with TRBJ1-2, with 9 bases identical to TRBD1. With 5 bases clipped from V and 6 bases from J, the junction kept 4 bases outside the gene matches. The CDR3 length is 12 residues. Germline V gene data show CDR1 as DFQATT and CDR2 as SNEGSKA (reference sequence). The CDR3 coding sequence is TGCAGTGCTTGGACAGGGGCGCATGGCTACACCTTC. This encodes CSAWTGAHGYTF.

This clonotype was seen many times. The V gene is TRBV20-1, the J gene TRBJ1-1, with a tentative D call TRBD1 (6 bases). The CDR3 runs 11 residues. Germline CDR1 is DFQATT and CDR2 is SNEGSKA (reference sequence). V was clipped by 5 bases and J by 5 bases, with 9 bases between them. The DNA of the CDR3 is TGCAGTGCTGGGGGGCGGACTGAAGCTTTCTTT. Its translation: CSAGGRTEAFF.

The chain links TRBV5-6 to TRBJ2-7; D perhaps matches TRBD1 (7 bases). V lost 0 bases to trimming and J lost 3 bases, with 16 bases between them. The V gene's germline CDR1 is SGHDT and CDR2 YYEEEE. The CDR3 has 16 residues. CDR3 DNA: TGTGCCAGCAGCTTGGACCGCGGGGACAGAAGCTACGAGCAGTACTTC. Protein sequence: CASSLDRGDRSYEQYF.

This clonotype was recorded a few times. The rearrangement links TRBV4-2 to TRBJ1-1; tentative D call: TRBD1 (5 bases). The ends were cut back, 2 bases at V and 4 bases at J, with 23 bases in the middle. The germline gives CDR1 LGHNA, CDR2 YNFKEQ. The CDR3 runs 18 residues. CDR3 sequence: CASSQRETGGRLSTEAFF. The CDR3 bases are TGTGCCAGCAGCCAAAGGGAGACGGGGGGAAGATTAAGCACTGAAGCTTTCTTT.

The chain is built from TRBV7-2 and TRBJ2-5; TRBD1 matches 7 bases. V shed 4 bases and J 2 bases; nucleotides not matched to a gene: 7. The CDR3 runs to 15 residues. Germline V gives CDR1 SGHTA, CDR2 FQGNSA. CDR3 protein: CASSYQGTVQETQYF. CDR3 DNA sequence: TGTGCCAGCAGCTATCAAGGGACAGTTCAAGAGACCCAGTACTTC.

This clonotype was counted only a few times. The chain combines TRBV14 with TRBJ2-7, with 9 bases lining up with TRBD1. The V gene's germline CDR1 is SGHDN and CDR2 FVKESK. CDR3 length equals 15 residues. Trimming at V came to 1 base and at J to 6 bases, leaving 7 bases not matched to a gene. The CDR3 sequence: CASSQAWTGVSEQYF. CDR3 in DNA: TGTGCCAGCAGCCAAGCGTGGACAGGGGTTTCCGAGCAGTACTTC.

The rearrangement uses TRBV5-1 and TRBJ1-1; D is unresolved. Germline V gene sequence: CDR1 SGHRS, CDR2 YFSETQ. The CDR3 length is 15 residues. V lost 0 bases and J 5 bases, leaving 14 bases between the germline ends. CDR3 coding DNA: TGCGCCAGCAGCTTGGTAATCCGCGGAGAGACTGAAGCTTTCTTT. It encodes CASSLVIRGETEAFF.